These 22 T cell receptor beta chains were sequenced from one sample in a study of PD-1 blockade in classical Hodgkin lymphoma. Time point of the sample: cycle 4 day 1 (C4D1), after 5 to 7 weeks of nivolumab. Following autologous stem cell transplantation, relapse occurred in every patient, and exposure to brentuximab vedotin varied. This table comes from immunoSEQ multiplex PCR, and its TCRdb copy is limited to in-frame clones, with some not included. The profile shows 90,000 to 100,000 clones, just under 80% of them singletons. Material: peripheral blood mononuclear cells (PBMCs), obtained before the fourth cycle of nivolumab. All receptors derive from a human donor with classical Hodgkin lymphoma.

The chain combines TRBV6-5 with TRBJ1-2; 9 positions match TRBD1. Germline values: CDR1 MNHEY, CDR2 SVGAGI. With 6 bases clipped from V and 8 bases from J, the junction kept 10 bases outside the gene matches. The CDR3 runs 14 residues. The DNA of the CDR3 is TGTGCCAGCAGAAAGCCACAGGGGGCGTGGGGCTACACCTTC. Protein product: CASRKPQGAWGYTF.

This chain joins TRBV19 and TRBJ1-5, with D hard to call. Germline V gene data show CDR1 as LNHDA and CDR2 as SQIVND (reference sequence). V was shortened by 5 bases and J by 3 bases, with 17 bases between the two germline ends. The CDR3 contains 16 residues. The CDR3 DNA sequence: TGTGCCAGTAGTGCCGAGGATCGTCCCGCCAATCAGCCCCAGCATTTT. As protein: CASSAEDRPANQPQHF. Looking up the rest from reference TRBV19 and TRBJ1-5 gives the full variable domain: DGGITQSPKYLFRKEGQNVTLSCEQNLNHDAMYWYRQDPGQGLRLIYYSQIVNDFQKGDIAEGYSVSREKKESFPLTVTSAQKNPTAFYLCASSAEDRPANQPQHFGDGTRLSIL.

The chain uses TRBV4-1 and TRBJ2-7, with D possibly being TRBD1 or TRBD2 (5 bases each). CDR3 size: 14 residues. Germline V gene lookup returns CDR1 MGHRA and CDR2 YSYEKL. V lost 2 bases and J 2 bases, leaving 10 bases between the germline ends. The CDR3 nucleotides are TGCGCCAGCAGCCAAACCCCGGGGCCCTACGAGCAGTACTTC. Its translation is CASSQTPGPYEQYF.

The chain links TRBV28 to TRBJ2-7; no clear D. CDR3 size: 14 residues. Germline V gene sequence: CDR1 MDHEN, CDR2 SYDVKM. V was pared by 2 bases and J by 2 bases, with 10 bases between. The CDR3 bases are TGTGCCAGCAGTTTAAAAGGGATCACCTACGAGCAGTACTTC. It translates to CASSLKGITYEQYF.

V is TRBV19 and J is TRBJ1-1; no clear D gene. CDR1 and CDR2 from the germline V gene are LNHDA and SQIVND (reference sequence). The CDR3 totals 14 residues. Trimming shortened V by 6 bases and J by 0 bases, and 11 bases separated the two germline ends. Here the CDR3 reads CASSRRNLNTEAFF. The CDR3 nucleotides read TGTGCCAGTAGCCGGCGGAATCTGAACACTGAAGCTTTCTTT.

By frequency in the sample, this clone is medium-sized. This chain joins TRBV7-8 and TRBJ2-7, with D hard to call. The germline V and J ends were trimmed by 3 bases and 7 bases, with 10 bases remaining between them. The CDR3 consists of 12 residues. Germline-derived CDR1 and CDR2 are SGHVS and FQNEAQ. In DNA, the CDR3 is TGTGCCAGCAGCTTTCCTCCCGCAGAGCAGTACTTC. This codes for CASSFPPAEQYF.

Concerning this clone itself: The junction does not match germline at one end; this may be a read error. The CDR3 region is CASSLEGAHYRRRAGYEQYF. The DNA for the CDR3 is TGTGCCAGCAGCCTAGAAGGGGCCCACTATCGCCGGAGGGCCGGGTACGAGCAGTACTTC. The chain couples TRBV11-2 to TRBJ2-7; a weak D match, TRBD2 (6 bases). The CDR3 spans 20 residues. CDR1 is SGHAT and CDR2 is FQNNGV in the germline V gene.

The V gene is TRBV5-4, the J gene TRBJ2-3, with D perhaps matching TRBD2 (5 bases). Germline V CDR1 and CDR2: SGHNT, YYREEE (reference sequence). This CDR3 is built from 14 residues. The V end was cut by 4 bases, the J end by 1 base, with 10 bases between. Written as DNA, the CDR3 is TGTGCCAGCAGCCCCTTCGGGGGCACAGATACGCAGTATTTT. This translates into CASSPFGGTDTQYF.

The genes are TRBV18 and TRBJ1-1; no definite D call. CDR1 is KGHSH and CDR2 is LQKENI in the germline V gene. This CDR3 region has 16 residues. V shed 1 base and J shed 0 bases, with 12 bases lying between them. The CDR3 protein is CASSPRSADLNTEAFF. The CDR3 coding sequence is TGTGCCAGCTCACCACGATCGGCAGATCTGAACACTGAAGCTTTCTTT.

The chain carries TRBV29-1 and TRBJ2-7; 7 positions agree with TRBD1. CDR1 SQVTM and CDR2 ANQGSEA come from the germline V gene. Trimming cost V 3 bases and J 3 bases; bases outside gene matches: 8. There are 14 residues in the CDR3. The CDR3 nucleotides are TGCAGCGTTGATCCCAGGGGGAAGTTCTACGAGCAGTACTTC. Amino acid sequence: CSVDPRGKFYEQYF.

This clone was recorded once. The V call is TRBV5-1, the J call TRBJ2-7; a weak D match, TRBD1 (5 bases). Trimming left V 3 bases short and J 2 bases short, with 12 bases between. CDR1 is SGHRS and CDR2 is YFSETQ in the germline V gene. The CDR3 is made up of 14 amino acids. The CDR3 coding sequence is TGCGCCAGCAGCTCCAGCAGGGCAGCCTACGAGCAGTACTTC. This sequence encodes CASSSSRAAYEQYF.

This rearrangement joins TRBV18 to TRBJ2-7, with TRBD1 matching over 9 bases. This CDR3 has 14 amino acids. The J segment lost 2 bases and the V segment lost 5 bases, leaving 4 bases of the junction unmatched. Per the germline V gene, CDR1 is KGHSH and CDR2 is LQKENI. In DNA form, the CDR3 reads TGTGCCAGCTCAACGGGGACAGGGACCTACGAGCAGTACTTC. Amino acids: CASSTGTGTYEQYF.

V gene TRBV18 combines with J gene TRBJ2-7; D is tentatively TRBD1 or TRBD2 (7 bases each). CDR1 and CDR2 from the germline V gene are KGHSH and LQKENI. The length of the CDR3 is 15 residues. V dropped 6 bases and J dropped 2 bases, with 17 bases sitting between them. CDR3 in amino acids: CASSLTGTTPYEQYF. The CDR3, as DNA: TGTGCCAGCTCTCTGACAGGGACTACACCCTACGAGCAGTACTTC.

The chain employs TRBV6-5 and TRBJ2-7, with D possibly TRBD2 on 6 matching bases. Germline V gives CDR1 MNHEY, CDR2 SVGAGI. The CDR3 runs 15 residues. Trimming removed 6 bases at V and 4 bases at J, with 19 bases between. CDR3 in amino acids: CASRPPGARRYEQYF. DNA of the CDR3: TGTGCCAGCAGACCCCCGGGAGCTAGAAGGTACGAGCAGTACTTC.

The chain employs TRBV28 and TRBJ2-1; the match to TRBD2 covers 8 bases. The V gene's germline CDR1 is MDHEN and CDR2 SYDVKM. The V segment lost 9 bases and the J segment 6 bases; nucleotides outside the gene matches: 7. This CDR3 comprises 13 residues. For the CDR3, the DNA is TGTGCCAGTCAGTCGGGAGGGCTCAATGAGCAGTTCTTC. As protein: CASQSGGLNEQFF.

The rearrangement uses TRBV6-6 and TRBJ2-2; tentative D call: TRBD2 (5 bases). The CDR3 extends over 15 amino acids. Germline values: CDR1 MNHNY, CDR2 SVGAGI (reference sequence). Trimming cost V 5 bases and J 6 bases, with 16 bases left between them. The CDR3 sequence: CASSTPGLSAGELFF. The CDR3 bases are TGTGCCAGCAGTACCCCCGGACTCTCTGCCGGGGAGCTGTTTTTT.

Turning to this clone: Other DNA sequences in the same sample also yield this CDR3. Here the CDR3 reads CSVGTVYGYTF. The CDR3 DNA sequence: TGCAGCGTTGGGACAGTCTATGGCTACACCTTC. V and J are TRBV29-1 and TRBJ1-2, with D perhaps TRBD1 (6 bases). V was trimmed by 4 bases and J by 4 bases, leaving 7 bases between them. The CDR3 has 11 residues. CDR1 SQVTM and CDR2 ANQGSEA come from the germline V gene.

The CDR3 spells CASSARISQGNYGYTF. DNA of the CDR3: TGTGCCAGCAGTGCTCGTATATCACAGGGGAACTATGGCTACACCTTC. The chain uses TRBV6-1 and TRBJ1-2; 7 bases match TRBD1. The germline V gene encodes CDR1 MNHNS and CDR2 SASEGT. There are 16 residues in the CDR3. The V and J ends lost 4 bases and 2 bases, in that order; junction bases with no gene match: 10.

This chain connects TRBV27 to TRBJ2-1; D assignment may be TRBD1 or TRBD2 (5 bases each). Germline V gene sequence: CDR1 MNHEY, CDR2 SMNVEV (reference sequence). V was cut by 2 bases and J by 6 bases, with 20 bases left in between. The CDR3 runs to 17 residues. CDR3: CASSLEGNTNGGNEQFF. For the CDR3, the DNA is TGTGCCAGCAGTTTAGAGGGGAACACCAACGGAGGCAATGAGCAGTTCTTC.

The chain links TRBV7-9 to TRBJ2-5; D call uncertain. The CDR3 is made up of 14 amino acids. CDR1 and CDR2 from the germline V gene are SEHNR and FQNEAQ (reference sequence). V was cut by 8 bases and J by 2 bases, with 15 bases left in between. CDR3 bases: TGTGCCAGCGGTGCAGGTTTTGGGCAAGAGACCCAGTACTTC. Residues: CASGAGFGQETQYF.

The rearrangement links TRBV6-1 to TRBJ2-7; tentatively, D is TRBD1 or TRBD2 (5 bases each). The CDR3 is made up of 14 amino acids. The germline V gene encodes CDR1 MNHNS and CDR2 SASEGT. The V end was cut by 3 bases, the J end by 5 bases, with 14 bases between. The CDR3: CASSEAFGGDEQYF. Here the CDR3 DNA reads TGTGCCAGCAGTGAGGCTTTTGGGGGAGACGAGCAGTACTTC.

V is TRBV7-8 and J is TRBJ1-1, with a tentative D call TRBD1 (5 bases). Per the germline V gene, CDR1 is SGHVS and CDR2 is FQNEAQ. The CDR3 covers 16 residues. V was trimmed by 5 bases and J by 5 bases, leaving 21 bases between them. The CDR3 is CASSREAGTVGTEAFF. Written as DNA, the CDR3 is TGTGCCAGCAGCCGAGAGGCCGGGACGGTTGGAACTGAAGCTTTCTTT.